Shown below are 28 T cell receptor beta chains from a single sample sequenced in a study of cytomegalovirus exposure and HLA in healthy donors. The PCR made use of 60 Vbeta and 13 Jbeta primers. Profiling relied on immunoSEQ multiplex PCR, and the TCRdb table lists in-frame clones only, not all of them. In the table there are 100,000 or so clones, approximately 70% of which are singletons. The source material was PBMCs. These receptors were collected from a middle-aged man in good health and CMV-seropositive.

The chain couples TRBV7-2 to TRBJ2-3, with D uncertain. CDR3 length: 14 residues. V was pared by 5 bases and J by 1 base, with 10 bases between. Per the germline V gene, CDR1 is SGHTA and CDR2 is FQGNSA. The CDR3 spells CASSPRSGTDTQYF. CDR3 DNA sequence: TGTGCCAGCAGCCCCCGGAGCGGCACAGATACGCAGTATTTT.

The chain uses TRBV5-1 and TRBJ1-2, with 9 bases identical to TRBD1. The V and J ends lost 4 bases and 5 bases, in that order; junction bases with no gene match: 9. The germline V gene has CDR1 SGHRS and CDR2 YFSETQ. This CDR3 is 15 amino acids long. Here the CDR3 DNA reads TGCGCCAGCAGCCCGACGACAGGGGGTCCTTATGGCTACACCTTC. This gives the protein CASSPTTGGPYGYTF.

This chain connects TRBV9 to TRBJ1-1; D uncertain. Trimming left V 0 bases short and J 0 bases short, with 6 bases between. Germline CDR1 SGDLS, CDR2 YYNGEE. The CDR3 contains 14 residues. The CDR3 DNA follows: TGTGCCAGCAGCGTAGCTCAGATGAACACTGAAGCTTTCTTT. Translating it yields CASSVAQMNTEAFF.

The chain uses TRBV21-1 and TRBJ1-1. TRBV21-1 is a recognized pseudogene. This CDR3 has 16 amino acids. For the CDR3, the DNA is TGTGCCAGCAGCAGGGGGGACGGAGGAGAGAACACTGAAGCTTTCTTT. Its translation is CASSRGDGGENTEAFF.

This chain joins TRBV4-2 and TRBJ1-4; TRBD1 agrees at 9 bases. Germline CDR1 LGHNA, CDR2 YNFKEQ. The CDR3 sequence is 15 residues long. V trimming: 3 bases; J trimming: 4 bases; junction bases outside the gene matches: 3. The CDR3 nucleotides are TGTGCCAGCAGCCAGGGACAGGGTGATAATGAAAAACTGTTTTTT. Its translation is CASSQGQGDNEKLFF.

CDR3 sequence: CATGQVQETQYF. In DNA form, the CDR3 reads TGTGCCACCGGACAGGTCCAAGAGACCCAGTACTTC. The rearrangement uses TRBV2 and TRBJ2-5; 7 nucleotides match TRBD1. The CDR3 has 12 residues. CDR1 and CDR2 from the germline V gene are SNHLY and FYNNEI. After removal of 10 bases from V and 1 base from J, the junction contained 3 bases not matched to a gene. The complete variable domain, with remaining parts taken from reference TRBV2 and TRBJ2-5, reads EPEVTQTPSHQVTQMGQEVILRCVPISNHLYFYWYRQILGQKVEFLVSFYNNEISEKSEIFDDQFSVERPDGSNFTLKIRSTKLEDSAMYFCATGQVQETQYFGPGTRLLVL.

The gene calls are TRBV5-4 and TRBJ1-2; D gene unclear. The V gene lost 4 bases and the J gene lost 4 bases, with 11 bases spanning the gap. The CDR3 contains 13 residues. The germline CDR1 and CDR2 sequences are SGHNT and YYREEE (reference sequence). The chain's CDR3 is CASSTVDSYGYTF. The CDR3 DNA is TGTGCCAGCAGCACGGTGGACTCCTATGGCTACACCTTC.

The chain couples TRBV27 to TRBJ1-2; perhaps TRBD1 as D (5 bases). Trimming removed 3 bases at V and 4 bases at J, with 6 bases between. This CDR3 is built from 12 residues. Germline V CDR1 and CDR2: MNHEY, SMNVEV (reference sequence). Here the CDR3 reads CASSFDSYGYTF. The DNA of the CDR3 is TGTGCCAGCAGTTTTGACAGCTATGGCTACACCTTC.

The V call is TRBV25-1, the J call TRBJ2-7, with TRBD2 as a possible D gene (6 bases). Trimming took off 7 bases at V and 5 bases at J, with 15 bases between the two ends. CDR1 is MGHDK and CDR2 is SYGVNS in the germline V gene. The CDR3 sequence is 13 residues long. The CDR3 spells CASNLGGSNEQYF. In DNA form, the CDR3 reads TGTGCCAGCAACCTTGGGGGGTCCAACGAGCAGTACTTC.

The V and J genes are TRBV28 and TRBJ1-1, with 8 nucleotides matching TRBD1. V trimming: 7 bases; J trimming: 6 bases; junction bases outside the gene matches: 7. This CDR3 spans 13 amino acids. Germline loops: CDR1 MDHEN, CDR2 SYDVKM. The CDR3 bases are TGTGCCAGCACCACAGGGGGAAGAGCTGAAGCTTTCTTT. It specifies CASTTGGRAEAFF.

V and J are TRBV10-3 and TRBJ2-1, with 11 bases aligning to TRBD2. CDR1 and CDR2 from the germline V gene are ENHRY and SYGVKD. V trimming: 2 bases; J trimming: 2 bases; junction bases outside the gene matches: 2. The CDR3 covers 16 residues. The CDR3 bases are TGTGCCATCAGTGAGACTAGCGGGAGAGCCTACAATGAGCAGTTCTTC. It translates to CAISETSGRAYNEQFF.

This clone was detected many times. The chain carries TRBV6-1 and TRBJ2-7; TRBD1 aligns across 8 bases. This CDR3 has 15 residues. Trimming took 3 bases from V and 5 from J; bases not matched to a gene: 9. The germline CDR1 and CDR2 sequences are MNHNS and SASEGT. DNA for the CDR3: TGTGCCAGCAGTGATTGGGGCCAGGGGGCCAACGAGCAGTACGTC. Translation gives CASSDWGQGANEQYV.

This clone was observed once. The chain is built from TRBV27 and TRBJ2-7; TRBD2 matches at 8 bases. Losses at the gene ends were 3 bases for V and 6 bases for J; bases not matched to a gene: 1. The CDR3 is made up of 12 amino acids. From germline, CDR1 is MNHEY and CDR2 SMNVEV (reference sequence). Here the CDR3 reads CASSFSGGEQYF. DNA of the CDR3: TGTGCCAGCAGTTTCAGCGGGGGCGAGCAGTACTTC.

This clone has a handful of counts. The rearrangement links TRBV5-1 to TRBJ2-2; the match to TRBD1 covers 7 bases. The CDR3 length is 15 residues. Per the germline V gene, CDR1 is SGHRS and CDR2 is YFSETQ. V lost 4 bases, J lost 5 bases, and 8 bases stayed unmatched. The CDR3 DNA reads TGCGCCAGCAGCCCGGGGACAGTTGAGACCGGGGAGCTGTTTTTT. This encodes CASSPGTVETGELFF.

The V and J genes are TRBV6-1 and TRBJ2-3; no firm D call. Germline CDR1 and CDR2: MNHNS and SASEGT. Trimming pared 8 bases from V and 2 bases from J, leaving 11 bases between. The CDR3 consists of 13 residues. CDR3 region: CASGDTYTDTQYF. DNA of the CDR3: TGTGCCAGCGGCGACACCTACACAGATACGCAGTATTTT.

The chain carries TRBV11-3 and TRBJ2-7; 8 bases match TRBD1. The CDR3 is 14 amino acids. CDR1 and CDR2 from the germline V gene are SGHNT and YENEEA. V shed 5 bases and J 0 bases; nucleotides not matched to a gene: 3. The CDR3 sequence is CASSRQGSSYEQYF. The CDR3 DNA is TGTGCCAGCAGCCGACAGGGGTCCTCCTACGAGCAGTACTTC. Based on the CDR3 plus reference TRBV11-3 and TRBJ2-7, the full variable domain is EAGVVQSPRYKIIEKKQPVAFWCNPISGHNTLYWYLQNLGQGPELLIRYENEEAVDDSQLPKDRFSAERLKGVDSTLKIQPAELGDSAVYLCASSRQGSSYEQYFGPGTRLTVT.

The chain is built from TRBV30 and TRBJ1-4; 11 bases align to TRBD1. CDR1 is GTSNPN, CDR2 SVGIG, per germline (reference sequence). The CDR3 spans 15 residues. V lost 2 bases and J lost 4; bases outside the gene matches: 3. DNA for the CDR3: TGTGCCTGGAGTTCCGGGACAGGGGGTAATGAAAAACTGTTTTTT. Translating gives CAWSSGTGGNEKLFF.

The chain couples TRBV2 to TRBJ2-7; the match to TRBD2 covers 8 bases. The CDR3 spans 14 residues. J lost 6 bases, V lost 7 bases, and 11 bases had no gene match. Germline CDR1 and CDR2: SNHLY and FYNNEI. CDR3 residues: CASTLENSGTEQYV. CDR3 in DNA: TGTGCCAGCACCCTGGAGAATAGCGGGACCGAGCAGTACGTC.

The CDR3 nucleotides read TGCGCCAGCAGCCAAGAGGGGCAGCTTGGCTATGGCTACACCTTC. This codes for CASSQEGQLGYGYTF. The genes are TRBV4-3 and TRBJ1-2, with a tentative D call TRBD1 (5 bases). The germline gives CDR1 LGHNA, CDR2 YSLEER. Between the trimmed V and J ends, which lost 0 bases and 4 bases, there was a span of 12 bases. This CDR3 is built from 15 residues.

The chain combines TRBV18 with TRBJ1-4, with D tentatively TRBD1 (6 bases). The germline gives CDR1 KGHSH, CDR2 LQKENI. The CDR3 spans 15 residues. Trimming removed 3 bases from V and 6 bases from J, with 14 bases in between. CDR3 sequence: CASSPFGGLYEKLFF. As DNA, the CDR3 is TGTGCCAGCTCACCCTTCGGGGGGCTGTATGAAAAACTGTTTTTT.

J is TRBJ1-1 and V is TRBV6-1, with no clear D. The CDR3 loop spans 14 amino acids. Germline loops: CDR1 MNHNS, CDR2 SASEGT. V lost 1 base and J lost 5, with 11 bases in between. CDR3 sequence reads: CASSEGFSLTEAFF. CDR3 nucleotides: TGTGCCAGCAGTGAAGGTTTCAGTTTAACTGAAGCTTTCTTT.

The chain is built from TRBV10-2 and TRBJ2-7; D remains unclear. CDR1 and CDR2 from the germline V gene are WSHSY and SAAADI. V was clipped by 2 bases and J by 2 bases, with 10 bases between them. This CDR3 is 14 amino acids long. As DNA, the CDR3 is TGCGCCAGCAGTGAGGCGTTGTCAACCTACGAGCAGTACTTC. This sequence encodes CASSEALSTYEQYF.

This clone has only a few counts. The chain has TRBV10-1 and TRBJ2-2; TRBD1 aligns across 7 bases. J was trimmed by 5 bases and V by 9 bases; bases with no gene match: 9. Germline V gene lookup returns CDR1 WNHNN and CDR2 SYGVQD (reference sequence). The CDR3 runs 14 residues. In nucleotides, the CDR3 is TGCGCCAGTCAGACAGGGCCCACAACCGGGGAGCTGTTTTTT. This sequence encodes CASQTGPTTGELFF.

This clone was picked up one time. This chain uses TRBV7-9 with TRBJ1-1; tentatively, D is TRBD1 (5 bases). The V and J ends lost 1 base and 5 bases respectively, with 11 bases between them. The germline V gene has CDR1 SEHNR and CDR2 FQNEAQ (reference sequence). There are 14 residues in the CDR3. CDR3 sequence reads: CASSLEQVYTEAFF. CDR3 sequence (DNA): TGTGCCAGCAGCTTAGAACAGGTATATACTGAAGCTTTCTTT.

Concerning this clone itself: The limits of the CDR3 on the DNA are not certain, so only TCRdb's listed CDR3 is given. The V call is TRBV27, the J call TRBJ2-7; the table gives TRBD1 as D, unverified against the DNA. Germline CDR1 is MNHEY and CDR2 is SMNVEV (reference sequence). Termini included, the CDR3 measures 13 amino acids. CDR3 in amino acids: CASSFGQGADRNF.

In DNA, the CDR3 is TGTGCCAGCAGCTTAGTTCGGGGGGCTAGGGACGAGCAGTACTTC. Amino acid sequence: CASSLVRGARDEQYF. J is TRBJ2-7 and V is TRBV7-9; weak D call: TRBD2 (7 bases). Germline lookup yields CDR1 SEHNR and CDR2 FQNEAQ (reference sequence). There are 15 residues in the CDR3. Trimming shortened V by 1 base and J by 5 bases, and 15 bases separated the two germline ends.

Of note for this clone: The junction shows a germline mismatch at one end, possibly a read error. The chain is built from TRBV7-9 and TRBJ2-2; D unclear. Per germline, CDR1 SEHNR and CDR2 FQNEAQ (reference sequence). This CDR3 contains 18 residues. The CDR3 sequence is CSSSATRARIGYTGELFF. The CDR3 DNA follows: TGTTCCAGCAGCGCGACTCGAGCGAGAATCGGGTACACCGGGGAGCTGTTTTTT.

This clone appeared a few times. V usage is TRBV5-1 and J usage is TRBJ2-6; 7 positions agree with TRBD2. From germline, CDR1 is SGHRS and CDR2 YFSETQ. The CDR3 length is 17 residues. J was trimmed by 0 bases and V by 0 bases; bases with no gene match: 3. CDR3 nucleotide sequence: TGCGCCAGCAGCTTGGTGTCGGGGGGCTCTGGGGCCAACGTCCTGACTTTC. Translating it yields CASSLVSGGSGANVLTF. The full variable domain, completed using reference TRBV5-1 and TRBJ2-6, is KAGVTQTPRYLIKTRGQQVTLSCSPISGHRSVSWYQQTPGQGLQFLFEYFSETQRNKGNFPGRFSGRQFSNSRSEMNVSTLELGDSALYLCASSLVSGGSGANVLTFGAGSRLTVL.